One sample yielded the 32 T cell receptor beta chains listed below, sequenced in a study of early T cells in non-severe SARS-CoV-2 infection. MiXCR, run by TCRdb on the 5' RACE reads, gives a single entry per CDR3 protein. This sample has approximately 32,000 distinct CDR3 sequences, with around 7% found just once. The sequenced sample was whole blood. These receptors were obtained from an adult who was a healthcare worker with PCR-confirmed SARS-CoV-2 infection or an uninfected control (not recorded which).

This clonotype turned up a few times. DNA of the CDR3: TGTGCCAGCACTCTCCTAGCGGGAGTAGGTGAGCAGTTCTTC. This encodes CASTLLAGVGEQFF. The V call is TRBV12-3 or TRBV12-4, the J call TRBJ2-1, with 10 bases that match TRBD2. The CDR3 totals 14 residues. After removal of 7 bases from V and 9 bases from J, the junction contained 9 bases not matched to a gene.

The table lists this clonotype with many counts. The chain recombines TRBV30 with TRBJ1-4, with a tentative D call TRBD1 (6 bases). The CDR3 contains 14 residues. Trimming cost V 5 bases and J 0 bases, with 10 bases left between them. Germline assignment: CDR1 GTSNPN and CDR2 SVGIG (reference sequence). The DNA for the CDR3 is TGTGCCTGGGACAGGACGGCAACTAATGAAAAACTGTTTTTT. It encodes CAWDRTATNEKLFF.

The table lists this clonotype with many counts. The rearrangement joins TRBV30 to TRBJ2-2, with 11 nucleotides matching TRBD2. The CDR3 has 16 residues. V was pared by 2 bases and J by 5 bases, with 7 bases of the junction left unmatched. Germline V CDR1 and CDR2: GTSNPN, SVGIG (reference sequence). CDR3 in amino acids: CAWSLLAGEWTGELFF. The CDR3 DNA follows: TGTGCCTGGAGTTTACTAGCGGGAGAATGGACCGGGGAGCTGTTTTTT.

This clonotype occurred many times. V is TRBV28 and J is TRBJ1-1; D ambiguous. The V end lost 4 bases, the J end lost 10 bases, and 13 bases lay between the germline ends. This CDR3 is 12 amino acids long. CDR1 is MDHEN and CDR2 is SYDVKM in the germline V gene. As DNA, the CDR3 is TGTGCCAGCAGTTCCCCCCGGGATGGAGCTTTCTTT. Translation gives CASSSPRDGAFF. Combining the CDR3 with reference TRBV28 and TRBJ1-1 gives the whole variable domain DVKVTQSSRYLVKRTGEKVFLECVQDMDHENMFWYRQDPGLGLRLIYFSYDVKMKEKGDIPEGYSVSREKKERFSLILESASTNQTSMYLCASSSPRDGAFFGQGTRLTVV.

The chain joins TRBV5-4 to TRBJ1-1; TRBD1 agrees at 7 bases. Germline V lookup: CDR1 SGHNT, CDR2 YYREEE (reference sequence). With V trimmed by 4 bases and J by 5 bases, 11 bases remained unmatched. The CDR3 length is 15 residues. This CDR3 is CASSPGLQGGTEAFF. The CDR3 bases are TGTGCCAGCAGCCCCGGGCTGCAGGGGGGTACTGAAGCTTTCTTT.

This clonotype was recorded a few times. The chain joins TRBV3-1 to TRBJ2-2; TRBD2 aligns across 10 bases. CDR1 and CDR2 (germline): LGHDT, YNNKEL (reference sequence). This CDR3 is built from 16 residues. Trimming at V came to 0 bases and at J to 4 bases, leaving 2 bases not matched to a gene. CDR3 region: CASSQELAGVTGELFF. The DNA for the CDR3 is TGTGCCAGCAGCCAAGAGCTAGCGGGAGTCACCGGGGAGCTGTTTTTT. The entire variable domain, with the rest obtained from reference TRBV3-1 and TRBJ2-2, is as follows: DTAVSQTPKYLVTQMGNDKSIKCEQNLGHDTMYWYKQDSKKFLKIMFSYNNKELIINETVPNRFSPKSPDKAHLNLHINSLELGDSAVYFCASSQELAGVTGELFFGEGSRLTVL.

This clonotype was seen a few times. The chain uses TRBV7-8 and TRBJ2-3; 9 bases fit TRBD1. CDR3 size: 16 residues. From germline, CDR1 is SGHVS and CDR2 FQNEAQ. The J segment lost 1 base and the V segment lost 4 bases, leaving 6 bases of the junction unmatched. The CDR3 region has the DNA TGTGCCAGCAGCTCTAGGGACAGGGTGGGCACAGATACGCAGTATTTT. It is translated as CASSSRDRVGTDTQYF. Together with reference TRBV7-8 and TRBJ2-3, the CDR3 gives the full variable domain: GAGVSQSPRYKVAKRGQDVALRCDPISGHVSLFWYQQALGQGPEFLTYFQNEAQLDKSGLPSDRFFAERPEGSVSTLKIQRTQQEDSAVYLCASSSRDRVGTDTQYFGPGTRLTVL.

Worth noting for this clonotype: Just one base apart from a much larger clone, this may be a read error. Without the conserved terminal phenylalanine or tryptophan, this CDR3 likely stems from a read error. The chain uses TRBV12-3 or TRBV12-4 and TRBJ2-2, with no clear D. The V end was cut by 4 bases, the J end by 2 bases, with 5 bases between. This CDR3 is 13 amino acids long. The CDR3 DNA sequence: TGTGCCAGCAGTTCTCACAACACCGGGGAGCTGTTTCTT. Its protein product is CASSSHNTGELFL.

This clonotype was observed at least ten times. The chain uses TRBV7-6 and TRBJ2-3; no firm D call. Germline V gene sequence: CDR1 SGHVS, CDR2 FNYEAQ. Trimming removed 5 bases from V and 1 base from J, with 10 bases in between. CDR3 length: 14 residues. The CDR3 protein is CASSQEVRTDTQYF. The CDR3 nucleotides read TGTGCCAGCAGCCAAGAGGTCCGCACAGATACGCAGTATTTT.

There are many counts of this clonotype. The V and J genes are TRBV15 and TRBJ2-2; the D is unclear. Germline V gives CDR1 LNHNV, CDR2 YYDKDF (reference sequence). The V and J ends lost 8 bases and 0 bases respectively, with 13 bases between them. The CDR3 runs 15 residues. The CDR3 spells CATSAERANTGELFF. The CDR3 DNA sequence: TGTGCCACCTCGGCTGAGCGAGCGAACACCGGGGAGCTGTTTTTT. The variable domain in full, completed from reference TRBV15 and TRBJ2-2, reads DAMVIQNPRYQVTQFGKPVTLSCSQTLNHNVMYWYQQKSSQAPKLLFHYYDKDFNNEADTPDNFQSRRPNTSFCFLDIRSPGLGDTAMYLCATSAERANTGELFFGEGSRLTVL.

This clonotype was seen many times. The chain recombines TRBV6-5 with TRBJ1-1, with D perhaps matching TRBD1 (6 bases). The CDR3 has 14 amino acids. Germline V gives CDR1 MNHEY, CDR2 SVGAGI. V lost 4 bases to trimming and J lost 5 bases, with 14 bases between them. The CDR3 nucleotides are TGTGCCAGCAGTTCTGAGGGGGTTTGGACTGAAGCTTTCTTT. Amino acid sequence: CASSSEGVWTEAFF.

This clonotype was seen at least ten times. This chain connects TRBV7-3 to TRBJ2-3, with D perhaps matching TRBD1 (7 bases). Trimming pared 6 bases from V and 8 bases from J, leaving 15 bases between. Germline assignment: CDR1 SGHTA and CDR2 FQGTGA. This CDR3 is 13 amino acids long. CDR3 nucleotides: TGTGCCAGCAGTGTTCAGCAGGGGGGTACGCAGTATTTT. Amino acids: CASSVQQGGTQYF.

This clonotype was detected many times. Written as DNA, the CDR3 is TGTGCCAGCAGCTTGGATGGTAGCGGGGGGGCACTTCGGGAGCAGTTCTTC. It codes for CASSLDGSGGALREQFF. The chain recombines TRBV5-5 with TRBJ2-1; 11 bases match TRBD2. With V trimmed by 0 bases and J by 10 bases, 12 bases remained unmatched. In germline, CDR1 is SGHKS, CDR2 YYEKEE (reference sequence). This CDR3 has 17 amino acids.

This clonotype was found many times. This chain uses TRBV3-1 with TRBJ2-1, with 14 nucleotides matching TRBD2. CDR3 length: 15 amino acids. In germline, CDR1 is LGHDT, CDR2 YNNKEL (reference sequence). V lost 6 bases and J lost 8; bases outside the gene matches: 6. The DNA of the CDR3 is TGTGCCAGCAGACCCGGGACTAGCGGGAGATATGAGCAGTTCTTC. Amino acids: CASRPGTSGRYEQFF.

There are many counts of this clonotype. The chain carries TRBV20-1 and TRBJ2-3; 11 nucleotides line up with TRBD2. The CDR3 contains 15 residues. Germline V gives CDR1 DFQATT, CDR2 SNEGSKA (reference sequence). V shed 1 base and J 6 bases; nucleotides not matched to a gene: 6. In DNA form, the CDR3 reads TGCAGTGCTAGAGGACTAGCGGGGAGGGAGGATACGCAGTATTTT. Amino acids: CSARGLAGREDTQYF.

This clonotype was counted many times. The V gene is TRBV7-2, the J gene TRBJ2-1; D unresolved. The V gene lost 5 bases and the J gene lost 7 bases, with 15 bases spanning the gap. CDR1 and CDR2 (germline): SGHTA, FQGNSA. This CDR3 spans 14 amino acids. This CDR3 reads CASSPRLGWNEQFF. The CDR3 DNA follows: TGTGCCAGCAGCCCTCGATTAGGATGGAATGAGCAGTTCTTC.

This clonotype was observed many times. The chain uses TRBV7-2 and TRBJ1-2; D not resolved. The length of the CDR3 is 14 residues. Germline CDR1 SGHTA, CDR2 FQGNSA. V was shortened by 1 base and J by 7 bases, with 13 bases between the two germline ends. The CDR3: CASSLGAGSRGYTF. The CDR3 DNA follows: TGTGCCAGCAGCTTAGGAGCGGGTAGTCGTGGCTACACCTTC. Full variable domain (rest looked up from reference TRBV7-2 and TRBJ1-2): GAGVSQSPSNKVTEKGKDVELRCDPISGHTALYWYRQSLGQGLEFLIYFQGNSAPDKSGLPSDRFSAERTGGSVSTLTIQRTQQEDSAVYLCASSLGAGSRGYTFGSGTRLTVV.

This clonotype was seen ten or more times. The V and J genes are TRBV27 and TRBJ2-1, with TRBD1 identical over 9 bases. CDR3 length: 13 amino acids. With V trimmed by 10 bases and J by 6 bases, 7 bases remained unmatched. Germline CDR1 is MNHEY and CDR2 is SMNVEV (reference sequence). CDR3: CATRTGAVNEQFF. In DNA form, the CDR3 reads TGTGCCACCCGGACAGGGGCGGTCAATGAGCAGTTCTTC.

This clonotype was observed a handful of times. The chain joins TRBV13 to TRBJ2-2; no definite D call. This CDR3 has 12 amino acids. V was shortened by 4 bases and J by 7 bases, with 7 bases between the two germline ends. CDR1 and CDR2 from the germline V gene are PRHDT and FYEKMQ (reference sequence). DNA for the CDR3: TGTGCCAGCAGCTCAAAAATCGGGGAGCTGTTTTTT. Translated, it gives CASSSKIGELFF.

This clonotype showed up many times. The CDR3 region is CASSRLPTGGSYNEQFF. The CDR3 nucleotides read TGTGCCAGCAGCCGCCTACCCACAGGGGGCTCCTACAATGAGCAGTTCTTC. The chain is built from TRBV5-5 and TRBJ2-1; 8 positions agree with TRBD1. V shed 4 bases and J 0 bases; nucleotides not matched to a gene: 9. Germline CDR1 is SGHKS and CDR2 is YYEKEE (reference sequence). The CDR3 has 17 residues.

This clonotype was observed a few times. The J gene is TRBJ2-1, the V gene TRBV12-3 or TRBV12-4; the match to TRBD1 covers 7 bases. The junction had 3 bases not matched to a gene; V was cut back by 6 bases and J by 4 bases. The CDR3 extends over 13 amino acids. CDR3: CASSQGQYNEQFF. The CDR3 DNA reads as TGTGCCAGCAGCCAGGGACAGTACAATGAGCAGTTCTTC.

This clonotype was seen ten or more times. V is TRBV18 and J is TRBJ2-1; 9 bases align to TRBD1. Germline V gene data show CDR1 as KGHSH and CDR2 as LQKENI. The CDR3 has 13 amino acids. Trimming removed 3 bases from V and 8 bases from J; junction bases left unmatched: 2. CDR3 sequence: CASSPGQGYEQFF. In nucleotides, the CDR3 is TGTGCCAGCTCACCGGGACAGGGATATGAGCAGTTCTTC.

This clonotype was seen only once. This may arise from a read error, as a much more abundant clone is one base away. The V gene is TRBV19, the J gene TRBJ2-7; TRBD1 aligns across 7 bases. CDR1 LNHDA and CDR2 SQIVND come from the germline V gene (reference sequence). The CDR3 has 15 amino acids. The CDR3 loop is CASTSGQESSCEQYF. Here the CDR3 DNA reads TGTGCCAGTACCTCAGGACAGGAGAGCTCCTGCGAGCAGTACTTC.

This clonotype was counted between two and nine times. V gene TRBV11-2 combines with J gene TRBJ2-1, with D perhaps TRBD2 (5 bases). V was trimmed by 1 base and J by 9 bases, leaving 13 bases between them. Germline CDR1 and CDR2: SGHAT and FQNNGV. CDR3 length: 14 amino acids. CDR3 amino acids: CASSLVPGGFEQFF. In DNA form, the CDR3 reads TGTGCCAGCAGCTTAGTACCAGGCGGGTTTGAGCAGTTCTTC. The complete variable domain, with remaining parts taken from reference TRBV11-2 and TRBJ2-1, reads EAGVAQSPRYKIIEKRQSVAFWCNPISGHATLYWYQQILGQGPKLLIQFQNNGVVDDSQLPKDRFSAERLKGVDSTLKIQPAKLEDSAVYLCASSLVPGGFEQFFGPGTRLTVL.

This clonotype was seen ten or more times. V gene TRBV25-1 combines with J gene TRBJ1-1, with D unresolved. The CDR3 consists of 13 residues. From germline, CDR1 is MGHDK and CDR2 SYGVNS. The germline V and J ends were trimmed by 4 bases and 2 bases, with 8 bases remaining between them. CDR3 loop: CASSGASNTEAFF. The CDR3 bases are TGTGCCAGCAGTGGAGCATCTAACACTGAAGCTTTCTTT.

This clonotype was counted many times. The rearrangement links TRBV7-6 to TRBJ2-5; D ambiguous. The CDR3 loop spans 16 amino acids. Per germline, CDR1 SGHVS and CDR2 FNYEAQ. V lost 1 base and J lost 6, with 18 bases in between. The CDR3 DNA follows: TGTGCCAGCAGCTTAGTGGTGGTCAGCCTGGATCAGACCCAGTACTTC. Protein sequence: CASSLVVVSLDQTQYF.

By sample fraction, this clonotype is medium-sized (0.01 to 0.1%). The chain uses TRBV20-1 and TRBJ1-3; D remains ambiguous. Trimming removed 5 bases from V and 0 bases from J, with 11 bases in between. The CDR3 loop spans 14 amino acids. CDR1 DFQATT and CDR2 SNEGSKA come from the germline V gene (reference sequence). CDR3 sequence (DNA): TGCAGTGCTCTTGACGGGAACTCTGGAAACACCATATATTTT. Its translation is CSALDGNSGNTIYF.

This clonotype was picked up many times. The chain is built from TRBV7-9 and TRBJ2-4, with unresolved D. The CDR3 extends over 12 amino acids. V was clipped by 2 bases and J by 12 bases, with 11 bases between them. CDR1 is SEHNR and CDR2 is FQNEAQ in the germline V gene (reference sequence). CDR3 residues: CASSLPTGNQYF. As DNA, the CDR3 is TGTGCCAGCAGCTTACCAACGGGTAATCAGTACTTC.

This clonotype was detected many times. The chain joins TRBV5-4 to TRBJ2-7; the D gene is possibly TRBD2 (6 bases). V was pared by 3 bases and J by 2 bases, with 18 bases between. This CDR3 region has 16 residues. Per the germline V gene, CDR1 is SGHNT and CDR2 is YYREEE (reference sequence). The CDR3 is CASSSSGGTGTYEQYF. Written as DNA, the CDR3 is TGTGCCAGCAGCTCGTCGGGTGGGACTGGCACCTACGAGCAGTACTTC.

This clonotype was detected ten times or more. The chain uses TRBV19 and TRBJ1-1; perhaps TRBD1 as D (5 bases). Germline CDR1 LNHDA, CDR2 SQIVND (reference sequence). The CDR3 runs 11 residues. Trimming stripped 5 bases from V and 7 bases from J, with 8 bases between. The CDR3 nucleotides read TGTGCCAGTAGTGACGGGGGTGAAGCTTTCTTT. Residues: CASSDGGEAFF.

This clonotype was detected only a few times. This chain uses TRBV20-1 with TRBJ2-1; 15 nucleotides match TRBD2. This CDR3 spans 16 amino acids. Germline values: CDR1 DFQATT, CDR2 SNEGSKA (reference sequence). The ends lost 5 bases at V and 7 bases at J; junction bases unmatched: 9. This chain's CDR3 is CSAPGLAGGRGNEQFF. CDR3 nucleotide sequence: TGCAGTGCTCCGGGACTAGCGGGAGGCCGGGGGAATGAGCAGTTCTTC.

This clonotype was seen repeatedly, ten times or more. The chain combines TRBV19 with TRBJ1-2; TRBD1 might be the D (6 bases). The germline V gene has CDR1 LNHDA and CDR2 SQIVND (reference sequence). Trimming shortened V by 1 base and J by 3 bases, and 15 bases separated the two germline ends. This CDR3 comprises 16 residues. CDR3 bases: TGTGCCAGTAGTATAGGTGGTTCGACAGGACACTATGGCTACACCTTC. Translated, it gives CASSIGGSTGHYGYTF.